This entry describes one TCR beta chain. Antigen specificity is unknown. The assay was immunoSEQ multiplex PCR, and TCRdb's table has in-frame clones only and misses some. Among millions of clones, more than 80% were seen once, and the ten largest hold under 0.45%. The source of the sample is a study of shared clonotypes between healthy human individuals. The study, taken as a whole, reports: An expected dependence of interdonor clonotype sharing on sequencing depth was noted. Genetic and exposure-history diversity was limited by the small donor number.

Only Caucasian adults living in Nashville, Tennessee served as donors. Sequencing was done on a sample of naive CD4+ T cells from PBMCs. Subset specified: CD45RA+ positively selected. This TCR came from a young man in good health. Some clones in this sample may be carry-over from other donors' samples.

The CDR3 DNA reads as TGTGCCAGCAGCTTAGCAGGGGCGCGGGACGAGCAGTACTTC. Amino acids: CASSLAGARDEQYF. The chain combines TRBV7-2 with TRBJ2-7; D is possibly TRBD1 or TRBD2 (5 bases each). The germline V gene has CDR1 SGHTA and CDR2 FQGNSA. Trimming took 0 bases from V and 5 from J, leaving 11 bases between them. The length of the CDR3 is 14 residues.